This T cell receptor beta chain was captured in a study of T-cell reconstitution after alpha-beta-depleted transplantation in children. CDR1 and CDR2 from the germline V gene are MGHRA and YSYEKL. V lost 3 bases and J lost 4, with 13 bases in between. The CDR3 length is 14 residues. During its preparation, the TCRbeta library received unique molecular identifiers. One entry per CDR3 protein results from TCRdb running MiXCR on the PCR reads. The sample gives about 290,000 distinct CDR3 sequences, around 10% of which show up once; 7.5% is in the top ten. There are many counts of this clonotype. This TCR was recovered from a boy less than two years old with acute myeloid leukemia, due to receive a stem cell transplant. Sequencing was performed on PBMCs, taken before TCRalphabeta/CD19-depleted stem cell transplant. V usage is TRBV4-1 and J usage is TRBJ2-7; maybe TRBD1 (6 bases). DNA of the CDR3: TGCGCCAGCAGCCAGCTTGTGGGGACATACGAGCAGTACTTC. This codes for CASSQLVGTYEQYF.